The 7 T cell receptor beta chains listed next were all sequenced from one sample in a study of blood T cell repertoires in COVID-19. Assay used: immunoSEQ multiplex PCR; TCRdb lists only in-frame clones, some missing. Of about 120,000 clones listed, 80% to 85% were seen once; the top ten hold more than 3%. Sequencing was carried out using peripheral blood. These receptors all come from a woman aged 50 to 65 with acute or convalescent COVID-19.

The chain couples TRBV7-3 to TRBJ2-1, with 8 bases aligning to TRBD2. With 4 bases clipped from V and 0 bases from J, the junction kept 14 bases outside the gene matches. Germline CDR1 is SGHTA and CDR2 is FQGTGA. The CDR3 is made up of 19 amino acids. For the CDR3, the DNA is TGTGCCAGCAGCTCGGGGGTTAGCGGGACCAGAAGCTCCTACAATGAGCAGTTCTTC. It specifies CASSSGVSGTRSSYNEQFF.

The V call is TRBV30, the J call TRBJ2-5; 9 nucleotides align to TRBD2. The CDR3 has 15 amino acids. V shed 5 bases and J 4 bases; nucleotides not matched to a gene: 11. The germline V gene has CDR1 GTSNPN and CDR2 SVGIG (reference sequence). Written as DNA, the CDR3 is TGTGCCTGGTCTCGAGGCGATAGCGGGGGAGAGACCCAGTACTTC. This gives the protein CAWSRGDSGGETQYF.

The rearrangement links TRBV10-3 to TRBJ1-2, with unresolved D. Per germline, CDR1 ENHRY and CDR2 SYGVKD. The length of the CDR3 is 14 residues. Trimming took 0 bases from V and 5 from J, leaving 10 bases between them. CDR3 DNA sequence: TGTGCCATCAGTGAGTCTAAGGCGGAATATGGCTACACCTTC. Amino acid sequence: CAISESKAEYGYTF.

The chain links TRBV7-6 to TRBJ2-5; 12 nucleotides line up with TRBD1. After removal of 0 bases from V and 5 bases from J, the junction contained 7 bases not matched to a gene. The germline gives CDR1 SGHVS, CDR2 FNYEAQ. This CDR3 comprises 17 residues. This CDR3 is CASSLAPRDRGRETQYF. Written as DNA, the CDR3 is TGTGCCAGCAGCTTAGCGCCTCGGGACAGGGGGCGGGAGACCCAGTACTTC.

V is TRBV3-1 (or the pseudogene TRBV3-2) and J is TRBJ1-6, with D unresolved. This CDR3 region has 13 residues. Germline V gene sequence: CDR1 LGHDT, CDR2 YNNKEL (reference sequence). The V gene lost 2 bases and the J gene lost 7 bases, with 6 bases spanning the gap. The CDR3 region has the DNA TGTGCCAGCAGCCAATCAGCGAATTCACCCCTCCACTTT. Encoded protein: CASSQSANSPLHF.

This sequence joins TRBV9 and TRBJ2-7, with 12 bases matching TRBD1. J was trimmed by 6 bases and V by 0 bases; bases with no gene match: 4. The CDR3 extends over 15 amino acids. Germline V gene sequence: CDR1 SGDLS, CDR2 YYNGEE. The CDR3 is CASSVEGTGGAEQYF. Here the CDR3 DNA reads TGTGCCAGCAGCGTAGAAGGGACAGGGGGCGCCGAGCAGTACTTC.

The CDR3, as DNA: TGTGCCAGCAGCCTTGGACTAGCTTCTGAGGAGCAGTTCTTC. Its translation: CASSLGLASEEQFF. This chain joins TRBV7-8 and TRBJ2-1, with 8 bases matching TRBD2. The CDR3 totals 14 residues. Germline V lookup: CDR1 SGHVS, CDR2 FQNEAQ. Germline trimming cut 5 bases from V and 10 bases from J; bases unmatched to any gene: 10. Full variable domain (missing parts from reference TRBV7-8 and TRBJ2-1): GAGVSQSPRYKVAKRGQDVALRCDPISGHVSLFWYQQALGQGPEFLTYFQNEAQLDKSGLPSDRFFAERPEGSVSTLKIQRTQQEDSAVYLCASSLGLASEEQFFGPGTRLTVL.